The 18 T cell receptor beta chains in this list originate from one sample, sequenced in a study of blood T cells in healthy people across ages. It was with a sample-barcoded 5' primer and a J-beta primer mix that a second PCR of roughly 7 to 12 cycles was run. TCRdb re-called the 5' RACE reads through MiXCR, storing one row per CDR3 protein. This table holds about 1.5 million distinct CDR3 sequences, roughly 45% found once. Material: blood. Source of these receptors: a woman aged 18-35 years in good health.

CDR3 loop: CASSLGGTSGLEGQFF. CDR3 coding DNA: TGTGCCAGCAGCTTAGGGGGAACTAGCGGCCTTGAGGGGCAGTTCTTC. The V gene is TRBV7-9, the J gene TRBJ2-1; 8 bases fit TRBD2. J gave up 12 bases and V 1 base, and 14 bases lay outside the gene matches. CDR1 SEHNR and CDR2 FQNEAQ come from the germline V gene (reference sequence). This CDR3 contains 16 residues. Combining the CDR3 with reference TRBV7-9 and TRBJ2-1 gives the whole variable domain DTGVSQNPRHKITKRGQNVTFRCDPISEHNRLYWYRQTLGQGPEFLTYFQNEAQLEKSRLLSDRFSAERPKGSFSTLEIQRTEQGDSAMYLCASSLGGTSGLEGQFFGPGTRLTVL.

The CDR3 here is CASSQDSALGVYNEQFF. CDR3 nucleotide sequence: TGCGCCAGCAGCCAAGATTCTGCATTGGGGGTATACAATGAGCAGTTCTTC. The J gene is TRBJ2-1, the V gene TRBV4-1, with D perhaps TRBD1 or TRBD2 (5 bases each). Germline assignment: CDR1 MGHRA and CDR2 YSYEKL. V gave up 0 bases and J gave up 4 bases, with 16 bases separating them. The CDR3 sequence is 17 residues long.

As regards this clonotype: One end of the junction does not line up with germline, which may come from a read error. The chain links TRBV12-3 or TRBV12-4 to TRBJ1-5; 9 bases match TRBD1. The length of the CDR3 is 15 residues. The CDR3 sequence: CAGSLGTGNNQPQHF. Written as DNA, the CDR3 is TGTGCCGGCAGTTTAGGGACAGGGAATAATCAGCCCCAGCATTTT.

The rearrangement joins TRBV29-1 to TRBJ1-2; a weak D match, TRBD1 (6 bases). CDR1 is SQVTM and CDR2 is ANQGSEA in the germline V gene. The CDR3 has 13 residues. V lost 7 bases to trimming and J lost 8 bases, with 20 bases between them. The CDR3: CSAKGQGMEGYTF. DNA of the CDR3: TGCAGCGCGAAGGGGCAGGGGATGGAGGGCTACACCTTC.

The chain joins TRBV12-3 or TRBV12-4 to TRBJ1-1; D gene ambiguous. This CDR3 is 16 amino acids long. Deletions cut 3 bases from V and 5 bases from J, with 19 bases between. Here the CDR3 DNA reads TGTGCCAGCAGTTTCCCTTTAGAAGCGGGAGGAACTGAAGCTTTCTTT. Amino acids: CASSFPLEAGGTEAFF.

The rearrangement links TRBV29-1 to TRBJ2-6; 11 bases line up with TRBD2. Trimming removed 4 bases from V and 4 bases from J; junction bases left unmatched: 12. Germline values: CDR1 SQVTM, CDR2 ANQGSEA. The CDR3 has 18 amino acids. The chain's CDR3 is CSVAASGRQAPGANVLTF. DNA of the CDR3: TGCAGCGTTGCGGCTAGCGGGAGGCAAGCTCCGGGGGCCAACGTCCTGACTTTC.

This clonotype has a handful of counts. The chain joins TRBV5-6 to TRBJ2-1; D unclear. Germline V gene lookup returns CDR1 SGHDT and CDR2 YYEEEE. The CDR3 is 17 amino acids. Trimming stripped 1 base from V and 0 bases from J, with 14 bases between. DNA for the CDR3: TGTGCCAGCAGCTTGTTTCTCCGGCCAAGCTCCTACAATGAGCAGTTCTTC. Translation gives CASSLFLRPSSYNEQFF. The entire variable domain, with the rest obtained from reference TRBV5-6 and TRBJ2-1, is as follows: DAGVTQSPTHLIKTRGQQVTLRCSPKSGHDTVSWYQQALGQGPQFIFQYYEEEERQRGNFPDRFSGHQFPNYSSELNVNALLLGDSALYLCASSLFLRPSSYNEQFFGPGTRLTVL.

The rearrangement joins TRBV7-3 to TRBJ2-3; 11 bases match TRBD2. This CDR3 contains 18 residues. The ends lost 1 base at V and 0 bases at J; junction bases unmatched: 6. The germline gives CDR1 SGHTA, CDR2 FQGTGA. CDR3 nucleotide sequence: TGTGCCAGCAGCTTAAGTTCGGGACTAGCGGCAAGCACAGATACGCAGTATTTT. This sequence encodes CASSLSSGLAASTDTQYF.

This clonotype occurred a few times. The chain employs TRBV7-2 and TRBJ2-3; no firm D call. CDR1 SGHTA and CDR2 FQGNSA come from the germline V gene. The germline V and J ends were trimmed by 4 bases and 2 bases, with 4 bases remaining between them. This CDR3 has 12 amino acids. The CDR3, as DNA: TGTGCCAGCAGCTGGCTCACAGATACGCAGTATTTT. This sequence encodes CASSWLTDTQYF.

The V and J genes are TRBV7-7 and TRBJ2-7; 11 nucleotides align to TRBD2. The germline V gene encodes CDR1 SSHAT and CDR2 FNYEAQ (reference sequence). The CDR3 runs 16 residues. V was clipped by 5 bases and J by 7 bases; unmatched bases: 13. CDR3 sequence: CASSRDGLAGYNEQYF. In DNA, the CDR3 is TGTGCCAGCAGCCGGGATGGACTAGCGGGCTACAATGAGCAGTACTTC.

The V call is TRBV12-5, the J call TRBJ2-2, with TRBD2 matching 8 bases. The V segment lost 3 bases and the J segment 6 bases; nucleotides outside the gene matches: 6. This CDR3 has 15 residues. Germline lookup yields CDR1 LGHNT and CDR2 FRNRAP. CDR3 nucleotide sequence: TGTGCTAGTGGTTTACTAGCGGAGCGGGCCGGGGAGCTGTTTTTT. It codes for CASGLLAERAGELFF.

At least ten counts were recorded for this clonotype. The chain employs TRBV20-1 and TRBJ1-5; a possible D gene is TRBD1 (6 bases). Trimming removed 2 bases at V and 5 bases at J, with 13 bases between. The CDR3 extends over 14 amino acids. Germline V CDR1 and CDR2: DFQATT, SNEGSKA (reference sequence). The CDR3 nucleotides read TGCAGTGCTAGAAGCCCAGGGGTCGATCAGCCCCAGCATTTT. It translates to CSARSPGVDQPQHF.

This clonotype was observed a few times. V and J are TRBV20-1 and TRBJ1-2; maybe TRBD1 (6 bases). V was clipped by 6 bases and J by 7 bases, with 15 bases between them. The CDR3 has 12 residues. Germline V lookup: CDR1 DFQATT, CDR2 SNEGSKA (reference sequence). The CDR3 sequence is CSAEGVLAGYTF. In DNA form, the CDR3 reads TGCAGTGCCGAGGGGGTTTTGGCTGGCTACACCTTC.

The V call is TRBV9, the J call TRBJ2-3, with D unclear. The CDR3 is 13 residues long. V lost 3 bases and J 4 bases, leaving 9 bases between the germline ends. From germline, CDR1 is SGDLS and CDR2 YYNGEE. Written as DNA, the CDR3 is TGTGCCAGCAGCGCCCGGGCTGCAGATACGCAGTATTTT. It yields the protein CASSARAADTQYF.

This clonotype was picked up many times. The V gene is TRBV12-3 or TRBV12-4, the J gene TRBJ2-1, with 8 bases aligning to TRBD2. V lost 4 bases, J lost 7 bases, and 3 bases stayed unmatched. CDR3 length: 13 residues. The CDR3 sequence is CASSSLAGNEQFF. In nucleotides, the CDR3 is TGTGCCAGCAGTTCCTTAGCGGGGAATGAGCAGTTCTTC.

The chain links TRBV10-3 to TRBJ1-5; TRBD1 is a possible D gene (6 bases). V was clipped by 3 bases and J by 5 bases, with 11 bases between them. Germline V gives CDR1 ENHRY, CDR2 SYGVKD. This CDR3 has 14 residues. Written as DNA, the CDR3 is TGTGCCATCAGTGAACGGGACACTTATCAGCCCCAGCATTTT. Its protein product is CAISERDTYQPQHF.

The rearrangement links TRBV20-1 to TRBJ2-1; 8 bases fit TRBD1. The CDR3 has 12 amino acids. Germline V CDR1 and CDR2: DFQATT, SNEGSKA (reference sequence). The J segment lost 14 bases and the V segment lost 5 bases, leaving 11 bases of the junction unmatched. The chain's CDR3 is CSAHPAGGVEFF. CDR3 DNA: TGCAGTGCTCATCCGGCAGGGGGCGTCGAGTTCTTC.

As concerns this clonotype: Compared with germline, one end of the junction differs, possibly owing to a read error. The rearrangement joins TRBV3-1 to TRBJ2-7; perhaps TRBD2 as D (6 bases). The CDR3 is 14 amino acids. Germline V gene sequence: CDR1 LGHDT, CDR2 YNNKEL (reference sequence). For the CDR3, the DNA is TGTGCCGGCAGCCAAGACGGGAGAGCCTACGAGCAGTACTTC. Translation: CAGSQDGRAYEQYF.